This TCR beta chain derives from a study of blood T cell repertoires in COVID-19. Study-wide context: The United States, Italy and Spain were the sources of the acute and convalescent COVID-19 samples. Sample material is recorded as cDNA or gDNA derived from T cells, B-cell-depleted T cells, or PBMCs.

This CDR3 is built from 16 residues. CDR1 and CDR2 (germline): MNHEY, SMNVEV (reference sequence). The V end lost 1 base, the J end lost 5 bases, and 15 bases lay between the germline ends. Per the original methods: Quantification of nucleated cells was approximated via reference gene primer amplification. The protocol was immunoSEQ multiplex PCR, while the TCRdb copy is restricted to in-frame clones and leaves out a portion. For V, J and clone size, that table is used; D and trimming come from the DNA. In the table there are 380,000 or so clones, 70% to 90% of which are singletons. The V gene is TRBV27, the J gene TRBJ1-5; possibly TRBD1 for D (6 bases). What was sequenced was peripheral blood. The clonotype originates from a man between 35 and 55 years old with acute or convalescent COVID-19. Written as DNA, the CDR3 is TGTGCCAGCAGTTTATATTCAGGGGCCGGCGATCAGCCCCAGCATTTT. It specifies CASSLYSGAGDQPQHF.